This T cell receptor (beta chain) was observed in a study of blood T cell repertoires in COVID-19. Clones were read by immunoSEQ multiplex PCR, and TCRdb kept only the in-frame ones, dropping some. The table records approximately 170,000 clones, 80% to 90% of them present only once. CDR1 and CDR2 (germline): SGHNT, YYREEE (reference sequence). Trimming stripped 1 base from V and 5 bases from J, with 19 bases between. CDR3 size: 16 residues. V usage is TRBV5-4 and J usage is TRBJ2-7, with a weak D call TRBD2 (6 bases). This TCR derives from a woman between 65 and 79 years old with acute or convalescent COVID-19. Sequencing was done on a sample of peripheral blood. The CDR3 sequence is CASSLLGPGEGDEQYF. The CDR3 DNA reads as TGTGCCAGCAGCTTGTTGGGTCCGGGAGAGGGCGACGAGCAGTACTTC.